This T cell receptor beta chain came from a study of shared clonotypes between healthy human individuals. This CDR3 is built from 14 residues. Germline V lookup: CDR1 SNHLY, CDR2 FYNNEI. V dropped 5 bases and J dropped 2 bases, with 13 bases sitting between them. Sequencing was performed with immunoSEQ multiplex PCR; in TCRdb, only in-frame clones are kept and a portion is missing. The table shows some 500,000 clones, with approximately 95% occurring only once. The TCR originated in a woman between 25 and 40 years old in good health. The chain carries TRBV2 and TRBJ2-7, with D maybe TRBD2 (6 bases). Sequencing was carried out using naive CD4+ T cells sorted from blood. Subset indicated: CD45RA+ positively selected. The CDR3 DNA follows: TGTGCCAGCAGTTATGCGGAGGGGCCCTACGAGCAGTACTTC. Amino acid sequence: CASSYAEGPYEQYF. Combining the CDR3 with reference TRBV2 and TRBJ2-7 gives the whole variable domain EPEVTQTPSHQVTQMGQEVILRCVPISNHLYFYWYRQILGQKVEFLVSFYNNEISEKSEIFDDQFSVERPDGSNFTLKIRSTKLEDSAMYFCASSYAEGPYEQYFGPGTRLTVT.